Below are 17 T cell receptor beta chains sequenced from a single sample in a study of blood T cell repertoires in COVID-19 (dated by TCRdb to 2018 to 2021). The library was prepared using the immunoSEQ multiplex PCR assay. The source is immuneACCESS, and TCRdb retained only in-frame sequences with V and J called. Part of the clones is not carried over; for the studies checked, unresolved V genes explain less than half of this, and the remainder is unexplained. The sample table records roughly 150,000 clones; around 83% of these occur just once. The biggest ten clones account for 8.3% of the sample. Specimen: peripheral blood. Receptor source: an older woman with COVID-19, enrolled during active disease.

This clone was recorded once. The V and J genes are TRBV24-1 and TRBJ1-5, with unresolved D. This CDR3 region has 14 residues. Trimming took off 7 bases at V and 5 bases at J, with 14 bases between the two ends. Germline V CDR1 and CDR2: KGHDR, SFDVKD. The DNA for the CDR3 is TGTGCCACCAGACATCCCGTGAAACATCAGCCCCAGCATTTT. It translates to CATRHPVKHQPQHF.

This chain uses TRBV7-8 with TRBJ1-5; TRBD1 is a possible D gene (6 bases). CDR1 SGHVS and CDR2 FQNEAQ come from the germline V gene. This CDR3 is 15 amino acids long. Trimming took off 4 bases at V and 4 bases at J, with 14 bases between the two ends. CDR3 loop: CASSSRGQSNQPQHF. The CDR3, as DNA: TGTGCCAGCAGCTCGCGGGGGCAGAGTAATCAGCCCCAGCATTTT.

The J gene is TRBJ1-1, the V gene TRBV6-6; 9 nucleotides line up with TRBD1. Germline CDR1 and CDR2: MNHNY and SVGAGI (reference sequence). The CDR3 extends over 15 amino acids. V dropped 6 bases and J dropped 5; count of bases not matched to a gene: 10. In DNA, the CDR3 is TGTGCCAGCAGGAATCATCAGGGACAGGGTACTGAAGCTTTCTTT. Its translation: CASRNHQGQGTEAFF.

The gene calls are TRBV2 and TRBJ1-4; TRBD1 agrees at 7 bases. The V and J ends lost 7 bases and 7 bases, in that order; junction bases with no gene match: 9. CDR3 length equals 14 residues. The germline V gene encodes CDR1 SNHLY and CDR2 FYNNEI. This CDR3 reads CASKPRGIVEKLFF. CDR3 DNA: TGTGCCAGCAAACCCAGGGGGATCGTTGAAAAACTGTTTTTT.

The J gene is TRBJ1-2, the V gene TRBV10-2; D gene ambiguous. V lost 3 bases and J lost 3, with 14 bases in between. Germline V gene lookup returns CDR1 WSHSY and CDR2 SAAADI. The CDR3 contains 15 residues. In DNA form, the CDR3 reads TGCGCCAGCAGTGATACATCCCCCCAGTACTATGGCTACACCTTC. Amino acids: CASSDTSPQYYGYTF.

The V call is TRBV11-2, the J call TRBJ1-1, with 7 positions matching TRBD1. This CDR3 comprises 14 residues. Germline CDR1 and CDR2: SGHAT and FQNNGV. V gave up 2 bases and J gave up 4 bases; unmatched junction bases: 4. The CDR3 spells CASSLTGVSTEAFF. CDR3 DNA sequence: TGTGCCAGCAGCTTAACAGGGGTTTCCACTGAAGCTTTCTTT. Full variable domain (rest looked up from reference TRBV11-2 and TRBJ1-1): EAGVAQSPRYKIIEKRQSVAFWCNPISGHATLYWYQQILGQGPKLLIQFQNNGVVDDSQLPKDRFSAERLKGVDSTLKIQPAKLEDSAVYLCASSLTGVSTEAFFGQGTRLTVV.

This clone was detected once. V is TRBV10-2 and J is TRBJ1-1; D is unclear. The CDR3 loop spans 13 amino acids. Deletions cut 3 bases from V and 1 base from J, with 6 bases between. CDR1 WSHSY and CDR2 SAAADI come from the germline V gene. CDR3 protein: CASSDPGNTEAFF. The CDR3 DNA sequence: TGCGCCAGCAGTGATCCGGGGAACACTGAAGCTTTCTTT.

This clone came up a few times. The genes are TRBV1 and TRBJ1-2; the table's D gene call, TRBD1, was not cross checked with the DNA. TRBV1 is deemed a pseudogene. This CDR3 has 15 amino acids. The CDR3 nucleotides are TGCACCAGCAGCTACGACAGGGGGCGTCACTATGGCTACACCTTC. Protein product: CTSSYDRGRHYGYTF.

The chain couples TRBV6-6 to TRBJ1-2; a weak D match, TRBD1 (6 bases). V was pared by 4 bases and J by 6 bases, with 15 bases between. The germline gives CDR1 MNHNY, CDR2 SVGAGI (reference sequence). The CDR3 has 14 amino acids. CDR3 protein: CASSSPTGRDGYTF. The CDR3 region has the DNA TGTGCCAGCAGTTCCCCGACAGGACGCGATGGCTACACCTTC.

This chain links TRBV3-1 (or the pseudogene TRBV3-2) with TRBJ1-6; no reliable D call. This CDR3 has 14 residues. CDR1 is LGHDT, CDR2 YNNKEL, per germline (reference sequence). V was cut by 1 base and J by 10 bases, with 11 bases left in between. CDR3 sequence reads: CASSQVKGGSPLHF. DNA for the CDR3: TGTGCCAGCAGCCAAGTAAAGGGAGGGTCACCCCTCCACTTT.

The chain has TRBV21-1 and TRBJ1-2. TRBV21-1 is deemed a pseudogene. The CDR3 extends over 16 amino acids. This CDR3 reads CASSKKRLSSGYGYTF. The CDR3 bases are TGTGCCAGCAGCAAGAAGCGTCTTAGTTCTGGCTATGGCTACACCTTC.

This chain connects TRBV6-6 to TRBJ2-7; 10 bases are a match to TRBD2. The germline gives CDR1 MNHNY, CDR2 SVGAGI (reference sequence). This CDR3 spans 14 amino acids. The J segment lost 4 bases and the V segment lost 8 bases, leaving 8 bases of the junction unmatched. DNA of the CDR3: TGTGCCAGCCGCTCGAGCGGGGGGGTTTACGAGCAGTACGTC. It codes for CASRSSGGVYEQYV.

V is TRBV7-8 and J is TRBJ2-7; 7 positions match TRBD2. Germline CDR1 and CDR2: SGHVS and FQNEAQ. CDR3 length equals 13 residues. J was trimmed by 5 bases and V by 3 bases; bases with no gene match: 4. The DNA for the CDR3 is TGTGCCAGCAGCTTGGGAGGGAGCCACGAGCAGTACTTC. It codes for CASSLGGSHEQYF. The whole variable domain, remainder taken from reference TRBV7-8 and TRBJ2-7, is GAGVSQSPRYKVAKRGQDVALRCDPISGHVSLFWYQQALGQGPEFLTYFQNEAQLDKSGLPSDRFFAERPEGSVSTLKIQRTQQEDSAVYLCASSLGGSHEQYFGPGTRLTVT.

This chain joins TRBV7-3 and TRBJ1-3, with D unresolved. Germline CDR1 reads SGHTA; CDR2 reads FQGTGA. This CDR3 region has 14 residues. V was clipped by 3 bases and J by 1 base, with 7 bases between them. The CDR3 DNA follows: TGTGCCAGCAGCTTGGGGAGTTCTGGAAACACCATATATTTT. Amino acid sequence: CASSLGSSGNTIYF.

The chain links TRBV19 to TRBJ2-1; D is unclear. The CDR3 runs to 12 residues. Germline V gene data show CDR1 as LNHDA and CDR2 as SQIVND (reference sequence). V lost 5 bases, J lost 2 bases, and 4 bases lay in between. This CDR3 is CASSPAYNEQFF. The CDR3, as DNA: TGTGCCAGTAGTCCAGCCTACAATGAGCAGTTCTTC.

This chain uses TRBV12-5 with TRBJ1-1; the D gene is possibly TRBD1 (6 bases). This CDR3 has 13 residues. Germline V gene lookup returns CDR1 LGHNT and CDR2 FRNRAP. Trimming cost V 6 bases and J 5 bases, with 13 bases left between them. This chain's CDR3 is CASGLGGATEAFF. The CDR3 coding sequence is TGTGCTAGTGGCCTAGGGGGAGCGACTGAAGCTTTCTTT.

This chain joins TRBV18 and TRBJ1-5; 7 bases match TRBD1. Germline V gives CDR1 KGHSH, CDR2 LQKENI. The CDR3 has 13 residues. V trimming: 5 bases; J trimming: 5 bases; junction bases outside the gene matches: 3. This CDR3 reads CASSSGQDQPQHF. CDR3 nucleotide sequence: TGTGCCAGCTCATCAGGACAGGATCAGCCCCAGCATTTT.